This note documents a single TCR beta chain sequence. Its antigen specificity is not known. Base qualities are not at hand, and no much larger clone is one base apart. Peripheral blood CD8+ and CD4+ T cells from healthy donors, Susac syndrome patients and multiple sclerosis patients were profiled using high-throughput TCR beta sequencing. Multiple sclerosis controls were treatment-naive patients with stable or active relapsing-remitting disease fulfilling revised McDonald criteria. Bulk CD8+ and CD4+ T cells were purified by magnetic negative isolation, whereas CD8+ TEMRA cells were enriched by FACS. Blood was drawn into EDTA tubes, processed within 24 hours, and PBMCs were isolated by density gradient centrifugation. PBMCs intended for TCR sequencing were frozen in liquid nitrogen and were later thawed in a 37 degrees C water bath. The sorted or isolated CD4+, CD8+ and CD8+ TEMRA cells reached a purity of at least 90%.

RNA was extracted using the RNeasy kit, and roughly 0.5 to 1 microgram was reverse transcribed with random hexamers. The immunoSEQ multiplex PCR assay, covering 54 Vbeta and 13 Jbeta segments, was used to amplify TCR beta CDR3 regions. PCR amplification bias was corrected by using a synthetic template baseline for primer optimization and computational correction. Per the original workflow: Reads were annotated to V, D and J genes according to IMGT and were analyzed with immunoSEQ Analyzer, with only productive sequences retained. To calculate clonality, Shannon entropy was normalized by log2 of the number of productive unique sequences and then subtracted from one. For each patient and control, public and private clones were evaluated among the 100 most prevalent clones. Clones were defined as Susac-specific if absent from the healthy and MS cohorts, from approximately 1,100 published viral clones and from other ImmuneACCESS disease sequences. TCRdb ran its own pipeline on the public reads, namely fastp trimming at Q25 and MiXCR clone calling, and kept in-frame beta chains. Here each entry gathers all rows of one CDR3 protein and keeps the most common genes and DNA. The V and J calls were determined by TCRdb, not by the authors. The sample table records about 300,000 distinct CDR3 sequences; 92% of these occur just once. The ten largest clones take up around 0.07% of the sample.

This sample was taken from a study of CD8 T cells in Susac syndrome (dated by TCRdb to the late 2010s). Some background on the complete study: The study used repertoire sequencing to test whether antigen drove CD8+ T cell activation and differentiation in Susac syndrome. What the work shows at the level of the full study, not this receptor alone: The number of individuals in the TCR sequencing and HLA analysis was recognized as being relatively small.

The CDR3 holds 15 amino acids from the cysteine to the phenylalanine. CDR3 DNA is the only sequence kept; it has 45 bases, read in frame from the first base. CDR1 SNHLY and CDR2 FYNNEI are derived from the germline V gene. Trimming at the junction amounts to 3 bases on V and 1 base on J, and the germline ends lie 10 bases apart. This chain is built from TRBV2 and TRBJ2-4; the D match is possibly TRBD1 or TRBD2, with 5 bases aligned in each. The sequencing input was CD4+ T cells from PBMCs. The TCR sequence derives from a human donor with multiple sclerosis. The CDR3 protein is CASSEGELAKNIQYF. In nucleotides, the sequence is TGTGCCAGCAGTGAGGGGGAGCTGGCCAAAAACATTCAGTACTTC.